Listed below are T cell receptor beta chains from one sample, sequenced in a study of blood T cell repertoires in COVID-19. Assay: immunoSEQ multiplex PCR; the TCRdb copy retains only in-frame clones and omits some. The table shows 30,000 to 35,000 clones, with about 90% occurring only once. Specimen: peripheral blood. The receptors stem from a human donor in a cohort sampled during active COVID-19. Both conserved end residues are part of each CDR3. The D gene is left open where the match is weak. Expanded clones are given a class, and other clones once, few, many or no size at all.

J gene: TRBJ2-1; D gene: .; V gene: TRBV4-3; clone size: .; CDR3 protein: CASSQALDGISYNEQFF; CDR3 DNA: TGCGCCAGCAGCCAAGCTCTGGACGGGATTTCTTACAATGAGCAGTTCTTC
J gene: TRBJ2-1; D gene: .; V gene: TRBV6-2/TRBV6-3; clone size: .; CDR3 protein: CASSYSVQAVYNEQFF; CDR3 DNA: TGTGCCAGCAGTTACTCCGTACAGGCGGTATACAATGAGCAGTTCTTC
J gene: TRBJ1-5; D gene: .; V gene: TRBV3-1/TRBV3-2; clone size: .; CDR3 protein: CASSHTVSNQPQHF; CDR3 DNA: TGTGCCAGCAGCCATACAGTTAGCAATCAGCCCCAGCATTTT
J gene: TRBJ1-1; D gene: .; V gene: TRBV18; clone size: .; CDR3 protein: CASSPLVAGFRSTEAFF; CDR3 DNA: TGTGCCAGCTCACCACTGGTGGCAGGGTTTAGAAGCACTGAAGCTTTCTTT
J gene: TRBJ1-2; D gene: TRBD1; V gene: TRBV7-2; clone size: .; CDR3 protein: CASSNGQGAHYGYTF; CDR3 DNA: TGTGCCAGCAGCAACGGACAGGGGGCGCACTATGGCTACACCTTC
J gene: TRBJ1-3; D gene: TRBD1; V gene: TRBV19; clone size: .; CDR3 protein: CASTGTGLSGNTIYF; CDR3 DNA: TGTGCCAGCACCGGGACAGGGCTTTCTGGAAACACCATATATTTT
J gene: TRBJ1-2; D gene: .; V gene: TRBV7-2; clone size: .; CDR3 protein: CASISRTEGPYTF; CDR3 DNA: TGTGCCAGCATCTCCCGGACAGAGGGGCCTTACACCTTC
J gene: TRBJ1-6; D gene: TRBD1; V gene: TRBV10-3; clone size: .; CDR3 protein: CAISGTGYNSPLHF; CDR3 DNA: TGTGCCATCAGTGGGACAGGGTATAATTCACCCCTCCACTTT
J gene: TRBJ1-4; D gene: TRBD1; V gene: TRBV27; clone size: .; CDR3 protein: CASSDRDRHEKLFF; CDR3 DNA: TGTGCCAGCAGCGACCGGGACAGGCATGAAAAACTGTTTTTT
J gene: TRBJ2-1; D gene: .; V gene: TRBV27; clone size: .; CDR3 protein: CASSLRQVLAYNEQFF; CDR3 DNA: TGTGCCAGCAGCCTTCGACAAGTCCTTGCCTACAATGAGCAGTTCTTC
J gene: TRBJ2-2; D gene: .; V gene: TRBV27; clone size: .; CDR3 protein: CASSWGLRRELFF; CDR3 DNA: TGTGCCAGCAGTTGGGGGCTTAGGAGGGAGCTGTTTTTT
J gene: TRBJ2-1; D gene: .; V gene: TRBV4-1; clone size: .; CDR3 protein: CASSQVDTGFEQFF; CDR3 DNA: TGCGCCAGCAGCCAAGTTGATACAGGTTTTGAGCAGTTCTTC
J gene: TRBJ1-6; D gene: TRBD1; V gene: TRBV4-1; clone size: .; CDR3 protein: CASRAGTGYNSPLHF; CDR3 DNA: TGCGCCAGCAGAGCCGGGACAGGATATAATTCACCCCTCCACTTT
J gene: TRBJ2-5; D gene: .; V gene: TRBV4-2; clone size: .; CDR3 protein: CASSQDWAEETQYF; CDR3 DNA: TGTGCCAGCAGCCAAGATTGGGCTGAAGAGACCCAGTACTTC
J gene: TRBJ2-5; D gene: TRBD2; V gene: TRBV5-6; clone size: .; CDR3 protein: CASSLFTSGAAGETQYF; CDR3 DNA: TGTGCCAGCAGCTTGTTTACTAGCGGGGCCGCAGGAGAGACCCAGTACTTC
J gene: TRBJ2-1; D gene: .; V gene: TRBV11-3; clone size: .; CDR3 protein: CASSKDGDEQFF; CDR3 DNA: TGTGCCAGCAGCAAGGACGGGGATGAGCAGTTCTTC
J gene: TRBJ2-2; D gene: TRBD1; V gene: TRBV24-1; clone size: .; CDR3 protein: CATSDAGTGNTGELFF; CDR3 DNA: TGTGCCACCAGTGATGCCGGGACAGGGAACACCGGGGAGCTGTTTTTT
J gene: TRBJ2-3; D gene: .; V gene: TRBV3-1/TRBV3-2; clone size: .; CDR3 protein: CASSAAPLTADTQYF; CDR3 DNA: TGTGCCAGCAGCGCCGCCCCACTAACGGCGGATACGCAGTATTTT
J gene: TRBJ1-2; D gene: .; V gene: TRBV7-6; clone size: once; CDR3 protein: CASSPDSNYGYTF; CDR3 DNA: TGTGCCAGCAGTCCCGACAGTAACTATGGCTACACCTTC
J gene: TRBJ1-3; D gene: .; V gene: TRBV7-2; clone size: .; CDR3 protein: CASSLPGFGNTIYF; CDR3 DNA: TGTGCCAGCAGCTTACCAGGGTTTGGAAACACCATATATTTT
J gene: TRBJ2-3; D gene: TRBD2; V gene: TRBV27; clone size: .; CDR3 protein: CASSLSGGASYTDTQYF; CDR3 DNA: TGTGCCAGCAGTCTTAGCGGGGGGGCCTCCTACACAGATACGCAGTATTTT
J gene: TRBJ1-5; D gene: .; V gene: TRBV5-8; clone size: .; CDR3 protein: CASSLARGIGQPQHF; CDR3 DNA: TGTGCCAGCAGCTTGGCCCGGGGAATTGGGCAGCCCCAGCATTTT
J gene: TRBJ2-1; D gene: TRBD2; V gene: TRBV5-4; clone size: .; CDR3 protein: CASSPRLAGGRNEQFF; CDR3 DNA: TGTGCCAGCAGCCCCCGTCTGGCGGGGGGGAGAAATGAGCAGTTCTTC
J gene: TRBJ2-7; D gene: TRBD1; V gene: TRBV7-9; clone size: .; CDR3 protein: CASSPNLGQGKHEQYF; CDR3 DNA: TGTGCCAGCAGCCCTAACCTGGGACAGGGGAAGCACGAGCAGTACTTC
J gene: TRBJ2-1; D gene: .; V gene: TRBV18; clone size: .; CDR3 protein: CASSPRREHEQFF; CDR3 DNA: TGTGCCAGCTCACCCCGGAGGGAACATGAGCAGTTCTTC
J gene: TRBJ1-2; D gene: .; V gene: TRBV28; clone size: .; CDR3 protein: CASRAGTHNYGYTF; CDR3 DNA: TGTGCCAGCAGGGCCGGGACACATAACTATGGCTACACCTTC
J gene: TRBJ1-1; D gene: .; V gene: TRBV16; clone size: .; CDR3 protein: CASSQSLRVGTEAFF; CDR3 DNA: TGTGCCAGCAGCCAATCCTTGCGGGTGGGCACTGAAGCTTTCTTT
J gene: TRBJ2-7; D gene: .; V gene: TRBV7-9; clone size: .; CDR3 protein: CASSPPGHPSSYEQYF; CDR3 DNA: TGTGCCAGCAGCCCCCCGGGACACCCCAGTTCCTACGAGCAGTACTTC
J gene: TRBJ2-2; D gene: TRBD2; V gene: TRBV7-8; clone size: .; CDR3 protein: CASRSQGGTGELFF; CDR3 DNA: TGTGCCAGCAGGTCTCAGGGAGGGACCGGGGAGCTGTTTTTT
J gene: TRBJ2-5; D gene: TRBD2; V gene: TRBV11-3; clone size: .; CDR3 protein: CASSSGLAGGVSETQYF; CDR3 DNA: TGTGCCAGCAGCTCCGGACTAGCGGGGGGAGTATCCGAGACCCAGTACTTC
J gene: TRBJ1-6; D gene: TRBD1; V gene: TRBV28; clone size: .; CDR3 protein: CASSPFGQGSIGSPLHF; CDR3 DNA: TGTGCCAGCAGTCCCTTCGGACAGGGGTCTATCGGTTCACCCCTCCACTTT
J gene: TRBJ2-3; D gene: TRBD1; V gene: TRBV24-1; clone size: .; CDR3 protein: CATSDYKGQGAPTQYF; CDR3 DNA: TGTGCCACCAGTGATTACAAAGGGCAGGGGGCGCCTACGCAGTATTTT
J gene: TRBJ1-2; D gene: .; V gene: TRBV28; clone size: .; CDR3 protein: CASTWGRTNYGYTF; CDR3 DNA: TGTGCCAGCACATGGGGCCGCACAAACTATGGCTACACCTTC
J gene: TRBJ2-5; D gene: TRBD1; V gene: TRBV5-1; clone size: .; CDR3 protein: CASSLQVDRKETQYF; CDR3 DNA: TGCGCCAGCAGCTTGCAAGTGGACAGGAAAGAGACCCAGTACTTC
J gene: TRBJ1-6; D gene: TRBD1; V gene: TRBV2; clone size: .; CDR3 protein: CASSIGGGNNSPLHF; CDR3 DNA: TGTGCCAGCAGTATAGGGGGCGGCAATAATTCACCCCTCCACTTT
J gene: TRBJ2-5; D gene: .; V gene: TRBV7-3; clone size: .; CDR3 protein: CASSLSGIRGRETQYF; CDR3 DNA: TGTGCCAGCAGCTTATCGGGCATCCGCGGGCGAGAGACCCAGTACTTC
J gene: TRBJ1-5; D gene: .; V gene: TRBV6-5; clone size: .; CDR3 protein: CASRSGNDQPQHF; CDR3 DNA: TGTGCCAGCAGATCAGGGAATGATCAGCCCCAGCATTTT